These 22 T cell receptor beta chains share one sample of origin, sequenced in a study of neurological immune-mediated disorders. TCRdb independently ran MiXCR on the 5' RACE reads; one entry per CDR3 protein. The table includes some 28,000 distinct CDR3 sequences, roughly 12% detected once. The specimen sequenced was PBMCs. The receptors shown here come from a man aged 55-75 years in good health.

V gene TRBV18 combines with J gene TRBJ1-5, with D perhaps matching TRBD1 (5 bases). V was clipped by 2 bases and J by 7 bases, with 15 bases between them. This CDR3 comprises 15 residues. Germline-derived CDR1 and CDR2 are KGHSH and LQKENI. Here the CDR3 reads CASSPGRTSGQPQHF. The CDR3 nucleotides are TGTGCCAGCTCACCAGGACGGACGTCAGGGCAGCCCCAGCATTTT.

The chain links TRBV29-1 to TRBJ2-5, with a possible D match to TRBD2 (5 bases). Germline CDR1 SQVTM, CDR2 ANQGSEA. The ends were cut back, 2 bases at V and 2 bases at J, with 12 bases in the middle. This CDR3 is 14 amino acids long. CDR3 DNA sequence: TGCAGCGTTGAACCGGCTAGCCGACAAGAGACCCAGTACTTC. Its translation: CSVEPASRQETQYF.

This clonotype appeared many times. The genes are TRBV7-3 and TRBJ2-1, with D unresolved. This CDR3 is built from 14 residues. Germline CDR1 is SGHTA and CDR2 is FQGTGA. V lost 2 bases to trimming and J lost 2 bases, with 7 bases between them. CDR3 nucleotides: TGTGCCAGCAGCTTAGGCAGGCCCTACAATGAGCAGTTCTTC. This encodes CASSLGRPYNEQFF.

There are many counts of this clonotype. The DNA for the CDR3 is TGCAGCGTTGATGTAGCGGGAGGGGTTGAGCAGTTCTTC. It specifies CSVDVAGGVEQFF. The gene calls are TRBV29-1 and TRBJ2-1; TRBD2 matches 11 bases. CDR1 is SQVTM, CDR2 ANQGSEA, per germline. V shed 3 bases and J 9 bases; nucleotides not matched to a gene: 4. This CDR3 is built from 13 residues.

This clonotype has at least ten counts. The V call is TRBV7-2, the J call TRBJ1-4, with D perhaps matching TRBD1 (6 bases). V was shortened by 5 bases and J by 3 bases, with 16 bases between the two germline ends. From germline, CDR1 is SGHTA and CDR2 FQGNSA. The CDR3 is 16 amino acids. CDR3 in DNA: TGTGCCAGCAGCCAACAGGGCGGGTTGGCTAATGAAAAACTGTTTTTT. It translates to CASSQQGGLANEKLFF.

The sample holds many counts of this clonotype. The rearrangement uses TRBV3-1 and TRBJ2-3; D remains ambiguous. Germline lookup yields CDR1 LGHDT and CDR2 YNNKEL (reference sequence). The CDR3 runs to 13 residues. Trimming removed 4 bases at V and 8 bases at J, with 13 bases between. The CDR3: CASSREEISTQYF. The CDR3 nucleotides read TGTGCCAGCAGCCGTGAGGAGATCAGTACGCAGTATTTT.

This clonotype showed up many times. The chain couples TRBV5-6 to TRBJ1-2, with D possibly matching TRBD1 (5 bases). V lost 0 bases to trimming and J lost 4 bases, with 10 bases between them. The CDR3 spans 14 residues. CDR1 is SGHDT, CDR2 YYEEEE, per germline. The CDR3 protein is CASSLAQGVYGYTF. The DNA of the CDR3 is TGTGCCAGCAGCTTGGCCCAGGGAGTCTATGGCTACACCTTC. Supplemented by reference TRBV5-6 and TRBJ1-2, the full variable domain reads DAGVTQSPTHLIKTRGQQVTLRCSPKSGHDTVSWYQQALGQGPQFIFQYYEEEERQRGNFPDRFSGHQFPNYSSELNVNALLLGDSALYLCASSLAQGVYGYTFGSGTRLTVV.

This clonotype was seen at least ten times. The chain employs TRBV11-2 and TRBJ1-6; unclear D gene. Germline V gives CDR1 SGHAT, CDR2 FQNNGV. The CDR3 consists of 13 residues. The V end was cut by 6 bases, the J end by 5 bases, with 8 bases between. For the CDR3, the DNA is TGTGCCAGCAGGTCTATCGATAATTCACCCCTCCACTTT. Protein sequence: CASRSIDNSPLHF.

This clonotype came up many times. The CDR3 region has the DNA TGCAGTGCTATCGGGACTCCCAGCTCCTACGAGCAGTACTTC. As protein: CSAIGTPSSYEQYF. The chain is built from TRBV20-1 and TRBJ2-7; possible D gene TRBD2, 6 bases. This CDR3 is built from 14 residues. CDR1 DFQATT and CDR2 SNEGSKA come from the germline V gene (reference sequence). Deletions cut 4 bases from V and 0 bases from J, with 13 bases between.

There are many counts of this clonotype. This sequence joins TRBV7-9 and TRBJ2-7; D is undetermined. CDR3 size: 17 residues. The V gene lost 0 bases and the J gene lost 7 bases, with 22 bases spanning the gap. In germline, CDR1 is SEHNR, CDR2 FQNEAQ (reference sequence). The CDR3 is CASSLADGRIAPEEQYF. The CDR3 DNA sequence: TGTGCCAGCAGCTTAGCGGATGGGCGTATCGCTCCGGAAGAGCAGTACTTC.

The sample holds many counts of this clonotype. The chain joins TRBV5-1 to TRBJ2-2; D might be TRBD2 (5 bases). CDR3 length equals 15 residues. CDR1 SGHRS and CDR2 YFSETQ come from the germline V gene. V dropped 1 base and J dropped 4 bases, with 11 bases sitting between them. CDR3 sequence reads: CASSLLEAGTGELFF. CDR3 nucleotide sequence: TGCGCCAGCAGCTTGCTGGAGGCGGGCACCGGGGAGCTGTTTTTT.

This clonotype was observed many times. This chain joins TRBV29-1 and TRBJ2-1; the D is unclear. V lost 4 bases and J lost 6, with 10 bases in between. Per the germline V gene, CDR1 is SQVTM and CDR2 is ANQGSEA. This CDR3 has 12 residues. DNA for the CDR3: TGCAGCGTTGCGCTGAATCGCAATGAGCAGTTCTTC. It codes for CSVALNRNEQFF.

This clonotype was counted many times. This chain joins TRBV5-6 and TRBJ2-1; D uncertain. The CDR3 covers 12 residues. V lost 5 bases to trimming and J lost 7 bases, with 10 bases between them. Germline CDR1 SGHDT, CDR2 YYEEEE. CDR3 coding DNA: TGTGCCAGCAGAACGCACAGTAATGAGCAGTTCTTC. Translating gives CASRTHSNEQFF.

This clonotype has a count of ten or more. The genes are TRBV7-9 and TRBJ2-5; D unresolved. This CDR3 is built from 12 residues. The germline CDR1 and CDR2 sequences are SEHNR and FQNEAQ (reference sequence). With 1 base removed from V and 5 bases from J, the gap between germline ends came to 5 bases. CDR3 protein: CASSLVWETQYF. CDR3 DNA sequence: TGTGCCAGCAGCTTAGTTTGGGAGACCCAGTACTTC.

This clonotype has at least ten counts. The V gene is TRBV9, the J gene TRBJ2-1, with D perhaps being TRBD1 or TRBD2 (5 bases each). Germline V gives CDR1 SGDLS, CDR2 YYNGEE. This CDR3 spans 15 amino acids. V was cut by 3 bases and J by 7 bases, with 17 bases left in between. This chain's CDR3 is CASSERGGVANEQFF. As DNA, the CDR3 is TGTGCCAGCAGCGAGAGGGGTGGGGTAGCAAATGAGCAGTTCTTC.

This clonotype was observed many times. The chain combines TRBV5-1 with TRBJ2-1; 13 nucleotides line up with TRBD2. CDR1 is SGHRS, CDR2 YFSETQ, per germline. This CDR3 contains 14 residues. V was clipped by 9 bases and J by 5 bases; unmatched bases: 5. CDR3 in DNA: TGCGCCACCAGGACTAGCGGGAGCAACAATGAGCAGTTCTTC. Its protein is CATRTSGSNNEQFF.

In this sample, this clonotype turned up many times. The V and J genes are TRBV27 and TRBJ2-2; 8 bases are shared with TRBD2. The CDR3 loop spans 16 amino acids. CDR1 and CDR2 from the germline V gene are MNHEY and SMNVEV (reference sequence). V lost 8 bases, J lost 1 base, and 9 bases stayed unmatched. In DNA form, the CDR3 reads TGTGCCAGCCTCCTCTTCGCGGGAGGGAACACCGGGGAGCTGTTTTTT. Amino acids: CASLLFAGGNTGELFF.

This clonotype was counted ten times or more. V and J are TRBV29-1 and TRBJ2-6; D may be TRBD2 (5 bases). The CDR3 contains 18 residues. CDR1 SQVTM and CDR2 ANQGSEA come from the germline V gene. Trimming cost V 4 bases and J 2 bases, with 21 bases left between them. In DNA form, the CDR3 reads TGCAGCGTTGCGAAGAGCGGACTGCCGAATGCTGGGGCCAACGTCCTGACTTTC. Protein product: CSVAKSGLPNAGANVLTF.

This clonotype showed up many times. The CDR3 DNA is TGTGCCAGCAGCCAAGAGGGGCTACCAACTAATGAAAAACTGTTTTTT. As protein: CASSQEGLPTNEKLFF. This chain links TRBV3-1 with TRBJ1-4; D possibly corresponds to TRBD1 (5 bases). CDR1 and CDR2 (germline): LGHDT, YNNKEL (reference sequence). V dropped 0 bases and J dropped 0 bases, with 8 bases sitting between them. CDR3 length: 16 residues.

This clonotype was seen repeatedly, ten times or more. V usage is TRBV6-6 and J usage is TRBJ1-2; 7 bases map to TRBD1. CDR3 length: 12 residues. With 10 bases clipped from V and 4 bases from J, the junction kept 6 bases outside the gene matches. Germline lookup yields CDR1 MNHNY and CDR2 SVGAGI (reference sequence). CDR3: CAITGTAYGYTF. CDR3 nucleotides: TGTGCCATCACCGGGACAGCCTATGGCTACACCTTC.

The rearrangement links TRBV5-1 to TRBJ2-3; 8 nucleotides line up with TRBD2. CDR1 SGHRS and CDR2 YFSETQ come from the germline V gene. Germline trimming cut 1 base from V and 5 bases from J; bases unmatched to any gene: 3. CDR3 size: 14 residues. CDR3 amino acids: CASSLTLAGDTQYF. CDR3 in DNA: TGCGCCAGCAGCTTGACCCTAGCGGGAGATACGCAGTATTTT.

This clonotype was counted at least ten times. The chain recombines TRBV12-3 or TRBV12-4 with TRBJ1-1; D remains unclear. Trimming removed 3 bases at V and 6 bases at J, with 11 bases between. The CDR3 sequence is 13 residues long. CDR3 amino acids: CASSFQALAEAFF. CDR3 DNA sequence: TGTGCCAGCAGTTTCCAGGCGCTAGCTGAAGCTTTCTTT.